This TCR beta chain was identified during a study of spatial heterogeneity in lung cancer. This clonotype was detected ten times or more. The study tagged each TCR cDNA molecule with a unique molecular identifier. TCRdb re-called the 5' RACE reads through MiXCR, storing one row per CDR3 protein. The table lists tens of thousands of distinct CDR3 sequences, approximately 12% of them singletons. As for time point: sample taken at primary tumor resection. The CDR3 covers 13 residues. The V gene's germline CDR1 is KGHSH and CDR2 LQKENI. Trimming left V 2 bases short and J 5 bases short, with 7 bases between.

V usage is TRBV18 and J usage is TRBJ2-1; D remains ambiguous. Material: PBMCs, obtained at surgery. The TCR sequence derives from a male donor with early-stage non-small cell lung cancer. This CDR3 is CASSPVYDNEQFF. Here the CDR3 DNA reads TGTGCCAGCTCACCAGTGTACGACAATGAGCAGTTCTTC.